These T cell receptor beta chains were read from a single sample in a study of blood T cell repertoires in COVID-19. Libraries were prepared by immunoSEQ multiplex PCR; TCRdb keeps only in-frame clonotypes and omits some of them. Here the sample spans more than 200,000 clones, about four fifths being singletons. The sequencing input was peripheral blood. These receptor sequences come from a woman in her forties or fifties with acute or convalescent COVID-19. Each CDR3 is given with its conserved first and last residue. A D gene is named only where the DNA matches it firmly. The listing skips clone size in some rows; elsewhere it reads once, few, many or a size class.

V: TRBV28; size: -; J: TRBJ1-1; D: -; DNA: TGTGCCAGCAGTTTACCTCCAGGGATCACTGAAGCTTTCTTT; CDR3: CASSLPPGITEAFF
V: TRBV11-3; size: -; J: TRBJ2-5; D: -; DNA: TGTGCCAGCAGCTCGAAGCGGGACAGGCAAGAGACCCAGTACTTC; CDR3: CASSSKRDRQETQYF
V: TRBV24-1; size: -; J: TRBJ2-1; D: TRBD2; DNA: TGTGCCACCAGTGATTGGGGGACTAGTAACAAGCAGTTCTTC; CDR3: CATSDWGTSNKQFF
V: TRBV6-1; size: -; J: TRBJ1-1; D: -; DNA: TGTGCCAGCAGTGAATATCTTGAAGCTTTCTTT; CDR3: CASSEYLEAFF
V: TRBV11-2; size: -; J: TRBJ2-5; D: TRBD2; DNA: TGTGCCAGCACCTCGGGACTAGCACTTCAAGAGACCCAGTACTTC; CDR3: CASTSGLALQETQYF
V: TRBV6-5; size: -; J: TRBJ2-7; D: TRBD2; DNA: TGTGCCTCGGGGGTAGCGGGACTCTACGAGCAGTACTTC; CDR3: CASGVAGLYEQYF
V: TRBV3-1/TRBV3-2; size: -; J: TRBJ2-7; D: TRBD2; DNA: TGTGCCAGCAGCCAACGGGGGGTCTACGAGCAGTACTTC; CDR3: CASSQRGVYEQYF
V: TRBV27; size: -; J: TRBJ2-2; D: -; DNA: TGTGCCAGCAGTTTAGGTCAGACTAACACCGGGGAGCTGTTTTTT; CDR3: CASSLGQTNTGELFF
V: TRBV5-5; size: once; J: TRBJ1-4; D: -; DNA: TGTGCCAGCAGCTTAGGGGCGGCAACTAATGAAAAACTGTTTTTT; CDR3: CASSLGAATNEKLFF
V: TRBV5-1; size: -; J: TRBJ2-1; D: -; DNA: TGCGCCAGCGGACCCGCAGGGGCCCCGCTCTTTTACAATGAGCAGTTCTTC; CDR3: CASGPAGAPLFYNEQFF
V: TRBV27; size: -; J: TRBJ2-2; D: TRBD1; DNA: TGTGCCAGCAGTTTGGGGACAGACAAAAGGGAGCTGTTTTTT; CDR3: CASSLGTDKRELFF
V: TRBV6-4; size: -; J: TRBJ2-3; D: -; DNA: TGTGCCAGCAGTGACTCCGGGGCGGCAGGGGCAGATACGCAGTATTTT; CDR3: CASSDSGAAGADTQYF
V: TRBV7-3; size: -; J: TRBJ1-1; D: -; DNA: TGTGCCAGCAGCTTAAACCCGGACACTGAAGCTTTCTTT; CDR3: CASSLNPDTEAFF
V: TRBV7-9; size: once; J: TRBJ2-7; D: -; DNA: TGTGCCAGCAGCTCTCGACAGGTCTACGAGCAGTACTTC; CDR3: CASSSRQVYEQYF
V: TRBV27; size: -; J: TRBJ1-1; D: -; DNA: TGTGCCAGCAGTTCTACCTTTGCCTCGGACACTGAAGCTTTCTTT; CDR3: CASSSTFASDTEAFF
V: TRBV28; size: once; J: TRBJ1-3; D: TRBD1; DNA: TGTGCCAGCACCGAAGACAGGGCCTCTGGAAACACCATATATTTT; CDR3: CASTEDRASGNTIYF
V: TRBV7-2; size: once; J: TRBJ1-5; D: -; DNA: TGTGCCAGCAGCGGACAGACAAGGCAGCCCCAGCATTTT; CDR3: CASSGQTRQPQHF
V: TRBV10-2; size: -; J: TRBJ2-1; D: TRBD2; DNA: TGCGCCAGCAGCGAAACCCCCCGAGCGGGAGTACACAATGAGCAGTTCTTC; CDR3: CASSETPRAGVHNEQFF
V: TRBV20-1; size: few; J: TRBJ2-7; D: TRBD2; DNA: TGCAGTGCTAGTGGGACTAGCGGGAGTGGCGAGCAGTACTTC; CDR3: CSASGTSGSGEQYF
V: TRBV9; size: -; J: TRBJ2-3; D: TRBD2; DNA: TGTGCCAGCAGCGTATGGGAGGGACTAGCGGAAGATACGCAGTATTTT; CDR3: CASSVWEGLAEDTQYF
V: TRBV24-1; size: -; J: TRBJ2-1; D: -; DNA: TGTGCCTCCCAAGGGGCAGAAAATTACAATGAGCAGTTCTTC; CDR3: CASQGAENYNEQFF
V: TRBV5-8; size: -; J: TRBJ1-2; D: -; DNA: TGTGCCAGCAGTTTTCCGTCCTATGGCTACACCTTC; CDR3: CASSFPSYGYTF
V: TRBV6-1; size: -; J: TRBJ2-7; D: TRBD1; DNA: TGTGCCAGCAGTGATTGGGACAGTCCAGCCTACGAGCAGTACTTC; CDR3: CASSDWDSPAYEQYF
V: TRBV6-4; size: medium-sized; J: TRBJ2-1; D: TRBD2; DNA: TGTGCCAGCAGTGTCCTAGCGGGGTACAATGAGCAGTTCTTC; CDR3: CASSVLAGYNEQFF
V: TRBV15; size: once; J: TRBJ1-6; D: -; DNA: TGTGCCACCAGCAGAGAGAGCTCCTATAATTCACCCCTCCACTTT; CDR3: CATSRESSYNSPLHF
V: TRBV6-5; size: -; J: TRBJ1-1; D: -; DNA: TGTGCCAGCGAACAGGGTGGTCGGAACACTGAAGCTTTCTTT; CDR3: CASEQGGRNTEAFF
V: TRBV7-3; size: -; J: TRBJ2-1; D: TRBD2; DNA: TGTGCCAGCGGAAACCCGGGACTAGCGGGGGGGGATGAGCAGTTCTTC; CDR3: CASGNPGLAGGDEQFF
V: TRBV3-1/TRBV3-2; size: -; J: TRBJ2-3; D: -; DNA: TGTGCCACCGCGGGACTGCTCACAGATACGCAGTATTTT; CDR3: CATAGLLTDTQYF
V: TRBV2; size: -; J: TRBJ1-6; D: TRBD1; DNA: TGTGCCAGCAGCCCGGGACAGTCTAATTCACCCCTCCACTTT; CDR3: CASSPGQSNSPLHF
V: TRBV6-2/TRBV6-3; size: -; J: TRBJ1-2; D: -; DNA: TGTGCCAGCAGTTATTTCCAGGAGGTCTATGGCTACACCTTC; CDR3: CASSYFQEVYGYTF
V: TRBV4-2; size: -; J: TRBJ1-2; D: TRBD1; DNA: TGTGCCAGCAGCCCAACAGGGGGGGGAAGCTATGGCTACACCTTC; CDR3: CASSPTGGGSYGYTF
V: TRBV11-2; size: -; J: TRBJ2-7; D: -; DNA: TGTGCCAGCACCCGGAGCGGACCCTACGAGCAGTACTTC; CDR3: CASTRSGPYEQYF
V: TRBV28; size: -; J: TRBJ1-1; D: -; DNA: TGTGCCAGCAGCCTCGCCGCCACCGTGGGGAGCGCTTTCTTT; CDR3: CASSLAATVGSAFF
V: TRBV29-1; size: -; J: TRBJ2-7; D: -; DNA: TGCAGCGCCGCGGAGGGGGCCAACGAGCAGTACTTC; CDR3: CSAAEGANEQYF
V: TRBV18; size: -; J: TRBJ1-1; D: TRBD1; DNA: TGTGCCAGCTCACTAGGAGGGGGCGGCACTGAAGCTTTCTTT; CDR3: CASSLGGGGTEAFF
V: TRBV9; size: -; J: TRBJ2-7; D: TRBD2; DNA: TGTGCCAGCAGCCCCGGGACTATGTCCTACGAGCAGTACTTC; CDR3: CASSPGTMSYEQYF
V: TRBV6-5; size: -; J: TRBJ2-7; D: TRBD1; DNA: TGTGCCAGCAGTTATAGGACAGGGAGCTCCTACGAGCAGTACTTC; CDR3: CASSYRTGSSYEQYF
V: TRBV9; size: -; J: TRBJ1-2; D: -; DNA: TGTGCCAGCAGCGTAACAGGGAACTATGGCTACACCTTC; CDR3: CASSVTGNYGYTF
V: TRBV7-2; size: once; J: TRBJ2-7; D: TRBD1; DNA: TGTGCCAGCAGCTTAGTCCGAGGGGGCAGCTACGAGCAGTACTTC; CDR3: CASSLVRGGSYEQYF
V: TRBV5-1; size: -; J: TRBJ2-3; D: -; DNA: TGCGCCAGCAGCTTGGGGGCAACAGATACGCAGTATTTT; CDR3: CASSLGATDTQYF
V: TRBV19; size: -; J: TRBJ1-3; D: -; DNA: TGTGCCAGTAGGTCCAGAGGAAACACCATATATTTT; CDR3: CASRSRGNTIYF
V: TRBV5-1; size: -; J: TRBJ2-7; D: TRBD1; DNA: TGCGCCAGCAGCTTGGTACCAGGGGGCAGCTACGAGCAGTACTTC; CDR3: CASSLVPGGSYEQYF
V: TRBV6-4; size: -; J: TRBJ2-3; D: TRBD2; DNA: TGTGCCAGCAGGACCCCACTAGCGGGATTGTTAGATACGCAGTATTTT; CDR3: CASRTPLAGLLDTQYF
V: TRBV12-3/TRBV12-4; size: -; J: TRBJ2-1; D: -; DNA: TGTGCCAGCAGTTTAAGCGGCCATGAGCAGTTCTTC; CDR3: CASSLSGHEQFF
V: TRBV7-2; size: -; J: TRBJ2-1; D: TRBD2; DNA: TGTGCCAGCAGCTTAGTTTGGACTAGCGGGAGGATTGAGCAGTTCTTC; CDR3: CASSLVWTSGRIEQFF
V: TRBV6-5; size: once; J: TRBJ2-1; D: -; DNA: TGTGCCAGCAGTTACGACGGGGGTCTAAACAATGAGCAGTTCTTC; CDR3: CASSYDGGLNNEQFF
V: TRBV18; size: few; J: TRBJ2-2; D: TRBD2; DNA: TGTGCCAGCACGGGGACTAACAGAGACACCGGGGAGCTGTTTTTT; CDR3: CASTGTNRDTGELFF
V: TRBV3-1/TRBV3-2; size: few; J: TRBJ2-3; D: TRBD1; DNA: TGTGCCAGCAGCTACAGGGGGCTAGGTGTGACAGATACGCAGTATTTT; CDR3: CASSYRGLGVTDTQYF
V: TRBV7-2; size: -; J: TRBJ2-7; D: TRBD2; DNA: TGTGCCAGCAGCTTCCCCCGGGCTAGCGGCTACGAGCAGTACTTC; CDR3: CASSFPRASGYEQYF
V: TRBV19; size: -; J: TRBJ1-5; D: TRBD1; DNA: TGTGCCAGTAGTCTAAATACAGGGGGCAGCCAGCCCCAGCATTTT; CDR3: CASSLNTGGSQPQHF
V: TRBV18; size: -; J: TRBJ1-1; D: TRBD1; DNA: TGTGCCAGCTCACCGGGGACAGGGAGTGTCACTGAAGCTTTCTTT; CDR3: CASSPGTGSVTEAFF
V: TRBV6-6; size: -; J: TRBJ2-7; D: -; DNA: TGTGCCAGCAGTTACAAGGGGGAGTACGAGCAGTACTTC; CDR3: CASSYKGEYEQYF
V: TRBV30; size: -; J: TRBJ2-6; D: -; DNA: TGTGCCTGGAAGACTAGCTCTGGGGCCAACGTCCTGACTTTC; CDR3: CAWKTSSGANVLTF
V: TRBV27; size: -; J: TRBJ1-1; D: -; DNA: TGTGCCAGCAGTGTCATAGGGGTAATGAACACTGAAGCTTTCTTT; CDR3: CASSVIGVMNTEAFF
V: TRBV5-1; size: -; J: TRBJ1-5; D: -; DNA: TGCGCCAGCAGCTCCGGTCCCAATCAGCCCCAGCATTTT; CDR3: CASSSGPNQPQHF
V: TRBV7-9; size: -; J: TRBJ1-3; D: -; DNA: TGTGCCAGCAGCCCCCGACAGCGCTCTGGAAACACCATATATTTT; CDR3: CASSPRQRSGNTIYF
V: TRBV5-1; size: -; J: TRBJ2-7; D: TRBD2; DNA: TGCGCCAGCAGCTTGGTGGTTAGTAGCGGGACCACCTACGAGCAGTACTTC; CDR3: CASSLVVSSGTTYEQYF
V: TRBV18; size: -; J: TRBJ1-2; D: TRBD1; DNA: TGTGCCAGCTCACCGGGCGAGGGGGCGCGGGGCTACACCTTC; CDR3: CASSPGEGARGYTF
V: TRBV3-1/TRBV3-2; size: few; J: TRBJ2-2; D: TRBD2; DNA: TGTGCCAGCAGGCGACTAGCGGACTCCACCGGGGAGCTGTTTTTT; CDR3: CASRRLADSTGELFF
V: TRBV5-6; size: -; J: TRBJ2-3; D: -; DNA: TGTGCCAGCAGCTTGGTTTCTTTACGGGGTGGTCGAACAGATACGCAGTATTTT; CDR3: CASSLVSLRGGRTDTQYF